The T cell receptor (beta chain) under discussion was sequenced for a study of control samples from healthy donors and cancer patients. This clone was recorded only once. Produced via immunoSEQ multiplex PCR; TCRdb's table is partial and in-frame only. The sample has around 110,000 clones; around 90% are singletons. V lost 4 bases, J lost 3 bases, and 2 bases lay in between. The germline gives CDR1 SEHNR, CDR2 FQNEAQ (reference sequence). CDR3 length equals 11 residues. The sequencing sample was made of blood. This TCR came from a woman aged 65 to 85 in good health. The genes are TRBV7-9 and TRBJ2-3; the D is unclear. As DNA, the CDR3 is TGTGCCAGCAGCTATACAGATACGCAGTATTTT. It codes for CASSYTDTQYF.